Reported below is one TCR beta chain. Its antigen is unknown. Trimming left V 0 bases short and J 7 bases short, with 15 bases between. Germline V gives CDR1 GTSNPN, CDR2 SVGIG (reference sequence). CDR3 length: 14 residues. The data were taken from a study of monozygotic twins with cystic fibrosis. Across the study: With around 14 PCR cycles, barcoded libraries came from about 3 micrograms of fragmented DNA. Study-wide results and caveats: Clonality was generally low (median about 0.01), higher in the most severe patients. Age, concordance and disease severity did not associate with shared CDR3 numbers. V usage most resembled the co-twin in 13 of 16 pairs.

The assay was immunoSEQ multiplex PCR, and TCRdb's table has in-frame clones only and misses some. The sample records fewer than 15,000 clones, nearly 99% being singletons. This rearrangement joins TRBV30 to TRBJ1-2; D unclear. The receptor comes from a girl under 10 years old with cystic fibrosis. The sample consisted of blood. In nucleotides, the CDR3 is TGTGCCTGGAGTGTTGTACAGAGTTTGGGTGGCTACACCTTC. The encoded protein is CAWSVVQSLGGYTF. Together with reference TRBV30 and TRBJ1-2, the CDR3 gives the full variable domain: SQTIHQWPATLVQPVGSPLSLECTVEGTSNPNLYWYRQAAGRGLQLLFYSVGIGQISSEVPQNLSASRPQDRQFILSSKKLLLSDSGFYLCAWSVVQSLGGYTFGSGTRLTVV.